Below are 8 T cell receptor beta chains sequenced from a single sample in a study of blood T cell repertoires in COVID-19. Profiling relied on immunoSEQ multiplex PCR, and the TCRdb table lists in-frame clones only, not all of them. The top ten hold about 4% of the sample, which has under 250,000 clones, roughly 91% seen once. Sequencing input: PBMCs or T cells enriched from blood (not recorded which). These receptor sequences come from a woman in her thirties with acute COVID-19.

This sequence joins TRBV28 and TRBJ1-2, with 8 bases identical to TRBD1. The CDR3 consists of 13 residues. Germline CDR1 reads MDHEN; CDR2 reads SYDVKM. J lost 8 bases, V lost 5 bases, and 7 bases had no gene match. CDR3 amino acids: CASSQTGVEGYTF. The CDR3 region has the DNA TGTGCCAGCAGTCAGACAGGGGTGGAGGGCTACACCTTC.

This chain uses TRBV9 with TRBJ2-3, with D maybe TRBD1 (6 bases). CDR3 size: 16 residues. Germline V gene data show CDR1 as SGDLS and CDR2 as YYNGEE. Trimming stripped 4 bases from V and 2 bases from J, with 17 bases between. The CDR3 sequence: CASSPQGLGNTDTQYF. CDR3 coding DNA: TGTGCCAGCAGCCCACAGGGTTTGGGGAACACAGATACGCAGTATTTT.

The chain has TRBV29-1 and TRBJ1-2; 7 bases line up with TRBD1. Per germline, CDR1 SQVTM and CDR2 ANQGSEA. There are 15 residues in the CDR3. Trimming cost V 7 bases and J 0 bases; bases outside gene matches: 11. This CDR3 reads CSAGVGTVANYGYTF. CDR3 DNA sequence: TGCAGCGCCGGGGTGGGGACAGTAGCTAACTATGGCTACACCTTC. The full variable domain, its missing parts supplied by reference TRBV29-1 and TRBJ1-2, is SAVISQKPSRDICQRGTSLTIQCQVDSQVTMMFWYRQQPGQSLTLIATANQGSEATYESGFVIDKFPISRPNLTFSTLTVSNMSPEDSSIYLCSAGVGTVANYGYTFGSGTRLTVV.

The chain combines TRBV19 with TRBJ1-2, with 7 bases lining up with TRBD1. The V segment lost 5 bases and the J segment 0 bases; nucleotides outside the gene matches: 6. There are 15 residues in the CDR3. Germline lookup yields CDR1 LNHDA and CDR2 SQIVND (reference sequence). The CDR3 DNA reads as TGTGCCAGTAGTTATTGGCAGGGGGCTAACTATGGCTACACCTTC. Translating gives CASSYWQGANYGYTF.

Here the CDR3 DNA reads TGTGCCAGCTCACCAACCAGGGAGGCTGGAAACACCATATATTTT. Amino acid sequence: CASSPTREAGNTIYF. V usage is TRBV18 and J usage is TRBJ1-3, with D possibly being TRBD1 (5 bases). Germline V gene sequence: CDR1 KGHSH, CDR2 LQKENI. Trimming cost V 2 bases and J 2 bases, with 10 bases left between them. The CDR3 sequence is 15 residues long.

The rearrangement links TRBV5-6 to TRBJ1-5, with 9 bases aligning to TRBD1. V gave up 4 bases and J gave up 2 bases; unmatched junction bases: 13. The CDR3 is 18 residues long. The germline CDR1 and CDR2 sequences are SGHDT and YYEEEE. The CDR3, as DNA: TGTGCCAGCAGCCTCTTGCAAGGACAGGGGCAAGGCAATCAGCCCCAGCATTTT. Translated, it gives CASSLLQGQGQGNQPQHF.

The chain recombines TRBV7-7 with TRBJ2-2; D possibly corresponds to TRBD1 (6 bases). V was shortened by 5 bases and J by 1 base, with 17 bases between the two germline ends. The germline V gene encodes CDR1 SSHAT and CDR2 FNYEAQ (reference sequence). The CDR3 has 17 amino acids. The DNA of the CDR3 is TGTGCCAGCAGCCCTGGACAGCTGTGGGAGAACACCGGGGAGCTGTTTTTT. This encodes CASSPGQLWENTGELFF.

The chain carries TRBV9 and TRBJ2-1, with TRBD2 identical over 7 bases. The CDR3 contains 15 residues. From germline, CDR1 is SGDLS and CDR2 YYNGEE. J lost 5 bases, V lost 2 bases, and 7 bases had no gene match. Here the CDR3 reads CASSVFAGVNNEQFF. CDR3 nucleotide sequence: TGTGCCAGCAGCGTCTTCGCGGGGGTGAACAATGAGCAGTTCTTC.